These 3 T cell receptor beta chains were all obtained from the same sample, sequenced in a study of blood T cell repertoires in COVID-19. Method: immunoSEQ multiplex PCR; TCRdb's copy keeps in-frame clones and lacks some. The sample lists 100,000 to 120,000 clones, around 76% occurring once. Sequenced input: peripheral blood. All receptors derive from a woman in her seventies with acute or convalescent COVID-19.

This clone was seen only a few times. J is TRBJ1-3 and V is TRBV7-9; TRBD1 matches at 8 bases. Per germline, CDR1 SEHNR and CDR2 FQNEAQ (reference sequence). The J segment lost 0 bases and the V segment lost 6 bases, leaving 7 bases of the junction unmatched. The length of the CDR3 is 16 residues. CDR3 protein: CASSVTGGSSGNTIYF. In nucleotides, the CDR3 is TGTGCCAGCAGTGTAACAGGGGGAAGCTCTGGAAACACCATATATTTT.

V and J are TRBV9 and TRBJ2-1, with 11 bases lining up with TRBD1. V dropped 7 bases and J dropped 7; count of bases not matched to a gene: 7. Germline V gene lookup returns CDR1 SGDLS and CDR2 YYNGEE. This CDR3 is built from 14 residues. The CDR3 sequence is CASGQGAPRNEQFF. In DNA form, the CDR3 reads TGTGCCAGCGGACAGGGGGCGCCTCGGAATGAGCAGTTCTTC.

The chain links TRBV12-3 or TRBV12-4 to TRBJ1-2; 9 bases align to TRBD1. With 5 bases clipped from V and 3 bases from J, the junction kept 1 base outside the gene matches. This CDR3 has 13 residues. The CDR3 bases are TGTGCCAGCAGTCGACAGGGGGACTATGGCTACACCTTC. It encodes CASSRQGDYGYTF.